Listed below are T cell receptor beta chains from one sample, sequenced in a study of shared clonotypes between healthy human individuals. The repertoire was sequenced with immunoSEQ multiplex PCR; TCRdb's copy has only in-frame clones and lacks some. Counted here are about 730,000 clones, about two thirds occurring once; the ten biggest clones make up under 2%. The specimen sequenced was memory CD4+ T cells sorted from blood. All receptors derive from a woman aged 25 to 39 in good health. Each CDR3 is given with its conserved first and last residue. Each record gives: clone size, V gene, D gene, CDR3 length, J gene, CDR3 DNA, CDR3 protein. D genes are given only for firm matches. Expanded clones get a size class; other rows say once, few or many, or leave the size out.

-	TRBV28	TRBD2	19	TRBJ2-1	TGTGCCAGCAGTGTTTCCGGACTAGCGGGAGTAGGCACCTACAATGAGCAGTTCTTC	CASSVSGLAGVGTYNEQFF
-	TRBV21-1	-	16	TRBJ2-7	TGTGCCAGCAGCAAAGACCACAGGGGGCGTGAGCACGAGCAGTACTTC	CASSKDHRGREHEQYF
-	TRBV27	TRBD2	16	TRBJ2-7	TGTGCCAGCAGCTATCAGGGGACTAGCGGGACCTACGAGCAGTACTTC	CASSYQGTSGTYEQYF
-	TRBV6-5	-	13	TRBJ2-7	TGTGCCAGCAGCTTTGAGCCTTCCTACGAGCAGTACTTC	CASSFEPSYEQYF
-	TRBV7-2	TRBD2	18	TRBJ2-7	TGTGCCAGCAGCCTAGTCCCAGCGGGACGCCCAAGCTCCTACGAGCAGTACTTC	CASSLVPAGRPSSYEQYF
-	TRBV2	TRBD2	15	TRBJ2-1	TGTGCCAGCAGTGAATCCGGGACTAGGGGTCGTGAGCAGTTCTTC	CASSESGTRGREQFF
-	TRBV30	TRBD1	14	TRBJ2-5	TGTGCCTGGAAACCGGGACAGCTACAAGAGACCCAGTACTTC	CAWKPGQLQETQYF
-	TRBV4-1	-	15	TRBJ1-4	TGCGCCAGCAGCCAAGATGCGGTCGGTAATGAAAAACTGTTTTTT	CASSQDAVGNEKLFF
-	TRBV27	-	15	TRBJ2-3	TGTGCCAGCACCGTTGGGACCCCACTCTATCATACGCAGTATTTT	CASTVGTPLYHTQYF
-	TRBV5-1	TRBD2	17	TRBJ2-6	TGCGCCAGCAGCCCGGGACTAGCTCCCTCTGGGGCCAACGTCCTGACTTTC	CASSPGLAPSGANVLTF
-	TRBV19	TRBD2	18	TRBJ2-1	TGTGCCAGTAGTAACTCCGGGACTAGCGGGAGGCCTTACAATGAGCAGTTCTTC	CASSNSGTSGRPYNEQFF
-	TRBV11-3	-	14	TRBJ2-1	TGTGCCAGCAGCGTCGGGGTATCCTACAATGAGCAGTTCTTC	CASSVGVSYNEQFF
once	TRBV27	TRBD2	15	TRBJ2-3	TGTGCCAGCAGTTCGGGACTAGCGGATCAAGATACGCAGTATTTT	CASSSGLADQDTQYF
-	TRBV30	TRBD2	14	TRBJ2-2	TGTGCCTGGAGGGGTCTAGCGGGCACCGGGGAGCTGTTTTTT	CAWRGLAGTGELFF
-	TRBV18	-	18	TRBJ2-6	TGTGCCAGCTCACCAGGGCGCAGCTCCCGCTCTGGGGCCAACGTCCTGACTTTC	CASSPGRSSRSGANVLTF
-	TRBV7-2	TRBD1	14	TRBJ2-3	TGTGCCAGCAGCCCCGACAGGGGGCAGGGTACGCAGTATTTT	CASSPDRGQGTQYF
-	TRBV28	-	12	TRBJ2-2	TGTGCCAGCATTCAATGGGGAGGGGAGCTGTTTTTT	CASIQWGGELFF
-	TRBV7-2	-	14	TRBJ1-1	TGTGCCAGCAGCTTGCCACCCATGAACACTGAAGCTTTCTTT	CASSLPPMNTEAFF
-	TRBV2	TRBD2	15	TRBJ2-1	TGTGCCAGCAGCGAACTAGCGGGGGGAGTCATTGAGCAGTTCTTC	CASSELAGGVIEQFF